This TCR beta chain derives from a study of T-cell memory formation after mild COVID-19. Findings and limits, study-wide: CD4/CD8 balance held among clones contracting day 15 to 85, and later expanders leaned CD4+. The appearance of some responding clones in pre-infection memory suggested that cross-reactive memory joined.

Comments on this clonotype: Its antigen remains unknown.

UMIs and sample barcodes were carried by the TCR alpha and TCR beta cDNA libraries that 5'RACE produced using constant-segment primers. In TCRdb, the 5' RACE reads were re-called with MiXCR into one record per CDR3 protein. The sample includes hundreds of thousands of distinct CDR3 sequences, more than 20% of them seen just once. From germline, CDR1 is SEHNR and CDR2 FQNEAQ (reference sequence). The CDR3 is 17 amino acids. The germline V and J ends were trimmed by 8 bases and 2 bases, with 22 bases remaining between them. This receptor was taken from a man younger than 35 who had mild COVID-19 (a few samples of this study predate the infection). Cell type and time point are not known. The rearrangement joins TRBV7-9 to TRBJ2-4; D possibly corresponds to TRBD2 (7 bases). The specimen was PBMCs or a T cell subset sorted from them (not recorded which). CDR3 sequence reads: CASCTWRGHVTKNIQYF. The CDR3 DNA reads TGTGCCAGCTGCACTTGGCGGGGGCATGTAACCAAAAACATTCAGTACTTC.